The clone carrying this T cell receptor (beta chain) was counted a few times. Its matching antigen is unknown. The sample originates from a study of CD8 T cells in ankylosing spondylitis. Findings and limits, study-wide: Researchers reportedly found disease-linked clones significantly enriched in matched ankylosing spondylitis synovial fluid.

In germline, CDR1 is LGHNA, CDR2 YNFKEQ. The CDR3 is 15 residues long. V trimming: 3 bases; J trimming: 6 bases; junction bases outside the gene matches: 8. TCR beta libraries were made by quantitative 5'-RACE with molecular barcodes. TCRdb re-called the 5' RACE reads with MiXCR, one entry per CDR3 protein. Of about 250,000 distinct CDR3 sequences in the sample, more than 20% were seen once. V and J are TRBV4-2 and TRBJ2-1, with 7 bases that match TRBD2. This TCR was recovered from a male donor with ankylosing spondylitis or in good health (not recorded which). Sequencing was carried out using blood, either unsorted or a sorted T cell fraction (not recorded which). CDR3 nucleotides: TGTGCCAGCAGCCAGGGGGGGGTAGTCGGCAATGAGCAGTTCTTC. Protein sequence: CASSQGGVVGNEQFF.